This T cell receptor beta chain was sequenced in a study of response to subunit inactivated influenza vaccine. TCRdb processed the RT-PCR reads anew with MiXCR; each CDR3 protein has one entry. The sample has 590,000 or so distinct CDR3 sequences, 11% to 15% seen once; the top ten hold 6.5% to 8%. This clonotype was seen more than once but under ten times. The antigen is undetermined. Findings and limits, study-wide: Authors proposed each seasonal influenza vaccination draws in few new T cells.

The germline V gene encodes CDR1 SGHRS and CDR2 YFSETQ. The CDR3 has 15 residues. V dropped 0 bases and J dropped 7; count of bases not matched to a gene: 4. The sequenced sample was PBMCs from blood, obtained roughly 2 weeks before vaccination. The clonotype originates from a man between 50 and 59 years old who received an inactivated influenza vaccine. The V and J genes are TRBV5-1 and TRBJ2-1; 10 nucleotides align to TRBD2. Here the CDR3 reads CASSLALAGKNEQFF. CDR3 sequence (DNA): TGCGCCAGCAGCTTGGCACTAGCGGGGAAAAATGAGCAGTTCTTC.